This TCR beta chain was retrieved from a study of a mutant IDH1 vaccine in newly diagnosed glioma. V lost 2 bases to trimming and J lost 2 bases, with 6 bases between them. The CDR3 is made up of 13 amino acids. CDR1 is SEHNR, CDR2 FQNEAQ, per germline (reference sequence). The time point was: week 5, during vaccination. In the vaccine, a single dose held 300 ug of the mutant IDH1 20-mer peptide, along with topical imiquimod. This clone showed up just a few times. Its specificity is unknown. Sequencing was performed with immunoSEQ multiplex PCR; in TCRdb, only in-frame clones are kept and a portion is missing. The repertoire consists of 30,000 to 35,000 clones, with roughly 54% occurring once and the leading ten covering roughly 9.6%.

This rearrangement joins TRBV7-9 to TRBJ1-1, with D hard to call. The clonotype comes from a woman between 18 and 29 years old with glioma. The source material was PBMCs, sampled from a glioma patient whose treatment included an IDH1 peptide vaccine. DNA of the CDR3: TGTGCCAGCAGCTTAATGGCCAACACTGAAGCTTTCTTT. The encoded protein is CASSLMANTEAFF.